This T cell receptor (beta chain) comes out of a study of cytomegalovirus exposure and HLA in healthy donors. Use of 60 Vbeta and 13 Jbeta primers characterized the PCR. Profiled with immunoSEQ multiplex PCR; TCRdb holds only in-frame clones, not every one. The sample holds under 200,000 clones. The sequence was collected from a woman aged 18-29 years in good health and CMV-seropositive. The source material was PBMCs.

The CDR3 DNA reads TGTGCCAGCAGCAAAGGGGAGGGGGACTACGAGCAGTACTTC. Amino acids: CASSKGEGDYEQYF. This chain uses TRBV4-2 with TRBJ2-7, with D possibly being TRBD2 (7 bases). The CDR3 has 14 residues. The V end lost 5 bases, the J end lost 3 bases, and 14 bases lay between the germline ends. Per germline, CDR1 LGHNA and CDR2 YNFKEQ.